A selection of T cell receptor beta chains follows, all from one sample in a study of CD8+ T cells in alopecia areata. TCRdb's copy holds only in-frame clones and misses some; the assay was immunoSEQ multiplex PCR. The table has roughly 140,000 clones, about 50% seen once. Sequencing used CD8+ T cells sorted from blood, obtained at week 0. These receptors came from a human donor with alopecia areata. Both conserved end residues are part of each CDR3. Each record gives: V gene, J gene, clone size, D gene, CDR3 protein, CDR3 DNA. D genes are given only for firm matches. Clone size is given for some rows only: seen once, a few or many times, or a class if the clone is expanded.

V gene: TRBV30; J gene: TRBJ1-4; clone size: once; D gene: -; CDR3 protein: CAWSRPATNEKLFF; CDR3 DNA: TGTGCCTGGAGCAGACCTGCAACTAATGAAAAACTGTTTTTT
V gene: TRBV5-1; J gene: TRBJ1-1; clone size: once; D gene: TRBD1; CDR3 protein: CASSSRTGSVSDTEAFF; CDR3 DNA: TGCGCCAGCAGCTCCCGGACAGGTAGCGTTAGTGACACTGAAGCTTTCTTT
V gene: TRBV27; J gene: TRBJ2-1; clone size: many; D gene: TRBD1; CDR3 protein: CASSGDSYNEQFF; CDR3 DNA: TGTGCCAGCAGTGGGGACAGTTACAATGAGCAGTTCTTC
V gene: TRBV13; J gene: TRBJ2-1; clone size: few; D gene: -; CDR3 protein: CASSLGTRDFTSEQFF; CDR3 DNA: TGTGCCAGCAGCTTAGGGACTAGAGACTTTACCAGTGAGCAGTTCTTC
V gene: TRBV6-4; J gene: TRBJ2-1; clone size: -; D gene: -; CDR3 protein: CASSVGSPDASEQFF; CDR3 DNA: TGTGCCAGCAGCGTAGGATCTCCTGATGCCAGTGAGCAGTTCTTC
V gene: TRBV30; J gene: TRBJ2-3; clone size: few; D gene: TRBD2; CDR3 protein: CAWSVSGEGDTQYF; CDR3 DNA: TGTGCCTGGAGTGTTAGTGGGGAGGGAGATACGCAGTATTTT
V gene: TRBV30; J gene: TRBJ2-7; clone size: -; D gene: -; CDR3 protein: CAWRDTREEQYF; CDR3 DNA: TGTGCCTGGAGGGACACCCGGGAGGAGCAGTACTTC
V gene: TRBV9; J gene: TRBJ2-5; clone size: -; D gene: -; CDR3 protein: CASSVEGGRETQYF; CDR3 DNA: TGTGCCAGCAGCGTAGAAGGGGGGAGAGAGACCCAGTACTTC
V gene: TRBV30; J gene: TRBJ2-3; clone size: few; D gene: TRBD2; CDR3 protein: CAVSGDSTDTQYF; CDR3 DNA: TGTGCCGTGAGCGGGGATAGCACAGATACGCAGTATTTT
V gene: TRBV19; J gene: TRBJ2-7; clone size: few; D gene: -; CDR3 protein: CASSLAGTGEQYF; CDR3 DNA: TGTGCCAGTAGTCTTGCAGGGACGGGGGAGCAGTACTTC
V gene: TRBV28; J gene: TRBJ1-1; clone size: -; D gene: -; CDR3 protein: CASSWGRNTEAFF; CDR3 DNA: TGTGCCAGCAGTTGGGGCAGGAACACTGAAGCTTTCTTT
V gene: TRBV13; J gene: TRBJ1-6; clone size: -; D gene: TRBD1; CDR3 protein: CASSLFGQGYNSPLHF; CDR3 DNA: TGTGCCAGCAGCTTATTCGGACAGGGGTATAATTCACCCCTCCACTTT
V gene: TRBV27; J gene: TRBJ1-2; clone size: -; D gene: -; CDR3 protein: CASSLRSVSSNYGYTF; CDR3 DNA: TGTGCCAGCAGTTTGAGGTCTGTGAGTTCTAACTATGGCTACACCTTC
V gene: TRBV7-9; J gene: TRBJ1-1; clone size: few; D gene: -; CDR3 protein: CASRGTEAFF; CDR3 DNA: TGTGCCAGCCGGGGCACTGAAGCTTTCTTT
V gene: TRBV7-2; J gene: TRBJ2-7; clone size: -; D gene: TRBD1; CDR3 protein: CASSFGDRAEQYF; CDR3 DNA: TGTGCCAGCAGTTTCGGGGACAGGGCCGAGCAGTACTTC
V gene: TRBV2; J gene: TRBJ1-2; clone size: few; D gene: -; CDR3 protein: CASSDVSTENYGYTF; CDR3 DNA: TGTGCCAGCTCAGATGTGTCCACAGAGAACTATGGCTACACCTTC
V gene: TRBV7-2; J gene: TRBJ2-3; clone size: -; D gene: -; CDR3 protein: CASSLVSRRTDTQYF; CDR3 DNA: TGTGCCAGCAGCTTAGTCTCTAGACGGACAGATACGCAGTATTTT